These T cell receptor beta chains were read from a single sample in a study of cytomegalovirus exposure and HLA in healthy donors. Assay: immunoSEQ multiplex PCR; the TCRdb copy retains only in-frame clones and omits some. The repertoire holds about 82,000 clones, with around four fifths as singletons. Sequenced: PBMCs. These TCRs come from a woman aged 45-60 years in good health and CMV-seropositive. Each CDR3 is given with its conserved first and last residue. D genes are given only for firm matches. Only some rows state a clone size, as once, few, many or a class for expanded clones.

V,size,J,D,CDR3,DNA
TRBV29-1,NA,TRBJ2-7,TRBD2,CSVELAGYEQYF,TGCAGCGTTGAACTAGCGGGGTACGAGCAGTACTTC
TRBV6-6,NA,TRBJ1-5,NA,CASSNQGLGSNQPQHF,TGTGCCAGCAGCAACCAGGGACTGGGGAGCAATCAGCCCCAGCATTTT
TRBV2,few,TRBJ2-5,NA,CASSAGYRETQYF,TGTGCCAGCAGTGCAGGGTACCGGGAGACCCAGTACTTC
TRBV5-1,NA,TRBJ1-1,NA,CASGGGMTEAFF,TGCGCCAGCGGGGGGGGAATGACTGAAGCTTTCTTT
TRBV11-3,few,TRBJ2-1,TRBD2,CASSQSGTTHNEQFF,TGTGCCAGCAGCCAAAGCGGGACTACACACAATGAGCAGTTCTTC
TRBV30,NA,TRBJ2-5,TRBD1,CAWNLRTGRTETQYF,TGTGCCTGGAATCTTCGGACAGGGAGGACGGAGACCCAGTACTTC
TRBV10-3,few,TRBJ2-7,NA,CAISDPGGSTYEQYF,TGTGCCATCAGTGATCCTGGAGGCAGTACCTACGAGCAGTACTTC
TRBV13,NA,TRBJ1-4,NA,CASSSSGARRAEKLFF,TGTGCCAGCAGCTCCTCAGGGGCGCGGAGAGCCGAAAAACTGTTTTTT
TRBV5-6,NA,TRBJ1-1,TRBD1,CASAGGGTANTEAFF,TGTGCCAGCGCCGGGGGGGGGACAGCGAACACTGAAGCTTTCTTT
TRBV7-8,NA,TRBJ2-7,TRBD2,CASSPGTSSREQYF,TGTGCCAGCAGCCCAGGGACTAGCTCTCGCGAGCAGTACTTC
TRBV2,once,TRBJ1-5,TRBD1,CASGPGQGAEQPQHF,TGTGCCAGCGGCCCGGGGCAGGGGGCAGAACAGCCCCAGCATTTT
TRBV5-4,many,TRBJ2-7,NA,CASSLEVGSSYEQYF,TGTGCCAGCAGCCTGGAAGTAGGGAGCTCCTACGAGCAGTACTTC
TRBV9,NA,TRBJ2-2,TRBD2,CASSTPPGLAGGDGELFF,TGTGCCAGCAGCACCCCTCCGGGACTAGCGGGAGGAGACGGGGAGCTGTTTTTT
TRBV7-8,NA,TRBJ2-7,TRBD1,CASSFEQGVYEQYF,TGTGCCAGCAGCTTTGAACAGGGGGTATACGAGCAGTACTTC
TRBV6-6,NA,TRBJ2-1,TRBD2,CASSAGTSFEQFF,TGTGCCAGCAGTGCCGGGACTAGTTTTGAGCAGTTCTTC
TRBV28,NA,TRBJ1-5,NA,CASSLGSWQPQHF,TGTGCCAGCAGTTTGGGCAGTTGGCAGCCCCAGCATTTT
TRBV19,few,TRBJ2-7,TRBD2,CASSSGSSYEQYF,TGTGCCAGTAGTAGCGGGAGCTCCTACGAGCAGTACTTC
TRBV30,NA,TRBJ2-5,TRBD2,CAWSFGGRETQYF,TGTGCCTGGAGTTTTGGCGGGAGGGAGACCCAGTACTTC
TRBV5-1,once,TRBJ2-1,NA,CASSLEARIYNEQFF,TGCGCCAGCAGCTTGGAGGCTAGGATCTACAATGAGCAGTTCTTC
TRBV6-5,once,TRBJ2-3,TRBD1,CASSYGTGVDTQYF,TGTGCCAGCAGTTACGGCACAGGGGTAGATACGCAGTATTTT
TRBV7-8,few,TRBJ2-3,NA,CASSLIGRADTQYF,TGTGCCAGCAGCTTAATCGGGAGAGCAGATACGCAGTATTTT
TRBV4-1,NA,TRBJ1-5,TRBD1,CASSQVRTGNRNQPQHF,TGCGCCAGCAGCCAAGTGAGGACAGGGAATCGCAATCAGCCCCAGCATTTT
TRBV6-5,NA,TRBJ2-3,NA,CASSWGPAGTQYF,TGTGCCAGCAGTTGGGGGCCGGCGGGTACGCAGTATTTT